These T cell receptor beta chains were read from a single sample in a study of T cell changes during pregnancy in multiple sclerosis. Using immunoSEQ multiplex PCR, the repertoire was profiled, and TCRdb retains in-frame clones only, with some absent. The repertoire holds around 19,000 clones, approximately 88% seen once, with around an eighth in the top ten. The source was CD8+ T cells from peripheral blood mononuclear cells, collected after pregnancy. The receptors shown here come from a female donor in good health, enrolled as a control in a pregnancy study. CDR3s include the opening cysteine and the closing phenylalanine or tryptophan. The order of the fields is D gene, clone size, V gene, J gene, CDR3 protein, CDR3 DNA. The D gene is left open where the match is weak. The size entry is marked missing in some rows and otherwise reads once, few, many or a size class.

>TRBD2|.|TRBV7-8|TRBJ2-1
CASSLRSGRIGSYNEQFF
TGTGCCAGCAGCTTAAGAAGCGGGAGGATAGGCTCCTACAATGAGCAGTTCTTC
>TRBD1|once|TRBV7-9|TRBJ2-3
CASSGQGVFTDTQYF
TGTGCCAGCAGCGGACAGGGGGTATTCACAGATACGCAGTATTTT
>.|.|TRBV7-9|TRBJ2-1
CATIPWGVVWVF
TGTGCCACCATTCCCTGGGGGGTCGTTTGGGTCTTC
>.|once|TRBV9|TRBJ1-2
CASSARTDNGYTF
TGTGCCAGCAGCGCCAGGACAGACAATGGCTACACCTTC
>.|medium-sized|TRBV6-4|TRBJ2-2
CASSDRGGDTGELFF
TGTGCCAGCAGTGATAGGGGCGGTGACACCGGGGAGCTGTTTTTT
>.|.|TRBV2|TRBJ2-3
CASSSSSGDTQYF
TGTGCCAGCTCTTCAAGTTCGGGGGATACGCAGTATTTT
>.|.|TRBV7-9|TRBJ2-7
CASSLLDGSYEQYF
TGTGCCAGCAGCTTACTCGACGGGAGCTACGAGCAGTACTTC
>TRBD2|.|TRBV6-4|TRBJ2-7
CASSDSWGLAGGSGEQYF
TGTGCCAGCAGTGACTCCTGGGGACTAGCGGGGGGGTCGGGCGAGCAGTACTTC
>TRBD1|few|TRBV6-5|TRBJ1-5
CASSYSTGSNQPQHF
TGTGCCAGCAGTTACTCGACAGGGTCTAATCAGCCCCAGCATTTT
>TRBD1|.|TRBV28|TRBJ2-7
CASSLPSSTGYEQYF
TGTGCCAGCAGTTTGCCCAGTTCGACAGGGTACGAGCAGTACTTC
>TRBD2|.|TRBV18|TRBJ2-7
CASSPSSGGSSSYEQYF
TGTGCCAGCTCACCGTCTAGCGGGGGGAGTAGCTCCTACGAGCAGTACTTC
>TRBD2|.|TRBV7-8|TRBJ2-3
CASSSGGVRGGTDTQYF
TGTGCCAGCAGCTCGGGAGGTGTGCGGGGGGGCACAGATACGCAGTATTTT
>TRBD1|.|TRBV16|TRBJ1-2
CASSQSPGDRGYGYTF
TGTGCCAGCAGCCAATCCCCGGGGGACAGAGGCTATGGCTACACCTTC
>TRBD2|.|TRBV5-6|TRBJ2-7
CASSLVREAYEQYF
TGTGCCAGCAGCTTAGTGCGGGAGGCGTACGAGCAGTACTTC
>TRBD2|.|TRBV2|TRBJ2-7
CASSEAWGLAGVYFYEQYF
TGTGCCAGCAGTGAAGCGTGGGGACTAGCGGGAGTGTATTTCTACGAGCAGTACTTC
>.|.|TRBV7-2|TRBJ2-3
CASSTDYGADTQYF
TGTGCCAGCAGCACCGACTACGGCGCAGATACGCAGTATTTT
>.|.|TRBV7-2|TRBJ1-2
CASRPPRGGGYGYTF
TGTGCCAGCAGACCACCGAGGGGGGGTGGCTATGGCTACACCTTC
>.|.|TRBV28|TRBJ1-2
CASSLSTGNYGYTF
TGTGCCAGCAGTTTATCTACAGGGAACTATGGCTACACCTTC
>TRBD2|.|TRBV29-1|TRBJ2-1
CSLRDYWGEQFF
TGCAGTCTCCGGGACTATTGGGGTGAGCAGTTCTTC
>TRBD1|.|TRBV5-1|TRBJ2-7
CASSLGQGLHYEQYF
TGCGCCAGCAGCTTGGGACAGGGGCTACACTACGAGCAGTACTTC
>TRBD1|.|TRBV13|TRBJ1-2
CASSLKGTAYGYTF
TGTGCCAGCAGCTTAAAAGGGACAGCTTATGGCTACACCTTC
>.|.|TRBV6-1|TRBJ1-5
CASSEEPTGNQPQHF
TGTGCCAGCAGTGAAGAACCTACGGGCAATCAGCCCCAGCATTTT
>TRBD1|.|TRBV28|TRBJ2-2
CASTKGGIGELFF
TGTGCCAGCACTAAAGGGGGCATAGGGGAGCTGTTTTTT
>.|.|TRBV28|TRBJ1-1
CASSLRGGNTEAFF
TGTGCCAGCAGTTTAAGGGGGGGAAACACTGAAGCTTTCTTT
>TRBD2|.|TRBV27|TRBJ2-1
CASSSTNPLAGGLVDEQFF
TGTGCCAGCAGTTCCACTAACCCCCTAGCGGGGGGTTTGGTCGATGAGCAGTTCTTC
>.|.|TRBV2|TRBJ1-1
CASSERDEAFF
TGTGCCAGCAGTGAAAGAGATGAAGCTTTCTTT
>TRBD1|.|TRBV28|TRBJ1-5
CASSLELGTGGYIQPQHF
TGTGCCAGCAGTTTAGAACTTGGGACAGGGGGCTATATCCAGCCCCAGCATTTT
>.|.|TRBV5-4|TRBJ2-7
CASSTGHSYEQYF
TGTGCCAGCAGCACCGGACACTCCTACGAGCAGTACTTC
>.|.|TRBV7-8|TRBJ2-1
CASSQDAAEVNEQFF
TGTGCCAGCAGTCAAGATGCGGCGGAGGTAAATGAGCAGTTCTTC
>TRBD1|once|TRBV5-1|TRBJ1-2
CASSYRTGSGYTF
TGCGCCAGCAGCTACCGGACAGGTTCTGGCTACACCTTC
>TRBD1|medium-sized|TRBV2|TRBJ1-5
CASSLGTVSNQPQHF
TGTGCCAGCAGCTTAGGGACAGTGAGCAATCAGCCCCAGCATTTT
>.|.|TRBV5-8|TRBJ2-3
CASSLDQVTDTQYF
TGTGCCAGCAGCTTGGACCAGGTGACAGATACGCAGTATTTT
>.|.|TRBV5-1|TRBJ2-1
CASSLTGYNEQFF
TGCGCCAGCAGCTTAACCGGGTACAATGAGCAGTTCTTC
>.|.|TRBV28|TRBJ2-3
CASSSSPTDTQYF
TGTGCCAGCAGCTCTTCCCCCACAGATACGCAGTATTTT
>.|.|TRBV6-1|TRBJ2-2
CASGGGPDTGELFF
TGTGCCAGCGGGGGGGGGCCTGACACCGGGGAGCTGTTTTTT
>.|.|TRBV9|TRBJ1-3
CASSVDGRPQGNTIYF
TGTGCCAGCAGCGTAGATGGGCGCCCCCAAGGAAACACCATATATTTT
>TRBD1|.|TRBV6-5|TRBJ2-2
CASRSKGARELFF
TGTGCCAGCAGAAGCAAGGGGGCGCGGGAGCTGTTTTTT
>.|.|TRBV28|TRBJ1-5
CATHRAYSNQPQHF
TGTGCCACCCACAGGGCGTATAGCAATCAGCCCCAGCATTTT
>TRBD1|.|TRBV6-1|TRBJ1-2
CASSEAAGQGMGGYTF
TGTGCCAGCAGTGAAGCGGCGGGACAGGGGATGGGTGGCTACACCTTC
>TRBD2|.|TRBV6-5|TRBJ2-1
CASSYTAGGDYNEQFF
TGTGCCAGCAGTTACACCGCGGGGGGCGATTACAATGAGCAGTTCTTC
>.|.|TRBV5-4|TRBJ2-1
CASSDRNEQFF
TGTGCCAGCAGCGATCGGAATGAGCAGTTCTTC
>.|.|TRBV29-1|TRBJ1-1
CSVEDWSLNTEAFF
TGCAGCGTTGAAGATTGGAGTCTGAACACTGAAGCTTTCTTT
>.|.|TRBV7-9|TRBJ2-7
CASSHGLPPYEQYF
TGTGCCAGCAGCCATGGCCTGCCCCCCTACGAGCAGTACTTC
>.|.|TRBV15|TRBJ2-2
CATSRSLELPETGELFF
TGTGCCACCAGCAGGTCTCTGGAGCTGCCAGAGACCGGGGAGCTGTTTTTT
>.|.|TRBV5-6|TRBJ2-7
CASSTLQDSYEQYF
TGTGCCAGCAGCACACTACAGGACTCCTACGAGCAGTACTTC
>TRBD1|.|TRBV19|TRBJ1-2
CASRPGQGFNYGYTF
TGTGCCAGTAGACCGGGACAGGGGTTTAACTATGGCTACACCTTC
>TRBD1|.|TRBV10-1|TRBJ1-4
CASSDRGNEKLFF
TGCGCCAGCTCGGACAGGGGGAATGAAAAACTGTTTTTT
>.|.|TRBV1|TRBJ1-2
CTSSRFFEGVDGYTF
TGCACCAGCAGTCGATTCTTTGAGGGAGTTGATGGCTACACCTTC
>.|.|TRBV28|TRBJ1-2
CASSEPGGSYGYTF
TGTGCCAGCTCTGAACCGGGGGGTTCCTATGGCTACACCTTC
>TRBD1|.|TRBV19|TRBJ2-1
CATIGTGVYEQFF
TGTGCTACAATCGGGACAGGGGTCTATGAGCAGTTCTTC
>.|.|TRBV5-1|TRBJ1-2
CASSLPDTGVYGYTF
TGCGCCAGCAGCTTGCCGGACACGGGGGTCTATGGCTACACCTTC
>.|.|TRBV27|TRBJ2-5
CASSLSRGQETQYF
TGTGCCAGCAGTTTATCCCGGGGCCAAGAGACCCAGTACTTC
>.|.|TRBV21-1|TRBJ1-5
CASSERLGTPYGNQPQHF
TGTGCCAGCAGTGAACGCCTAGGGACACCTTATGGTAATCAGCCCCAGCATTTT
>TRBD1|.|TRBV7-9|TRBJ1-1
CASSSDRLGTEAFF
TGTGCCAGCAGCTCGGACAGGTTGGGAACTGAAGCTTTCTTT
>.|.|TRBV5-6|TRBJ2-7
CASSLEGGGYYEQYF
TGTGCCAGCAGCTTGGAAGGTGGCGGTTACTACGAGCAGTACTTC